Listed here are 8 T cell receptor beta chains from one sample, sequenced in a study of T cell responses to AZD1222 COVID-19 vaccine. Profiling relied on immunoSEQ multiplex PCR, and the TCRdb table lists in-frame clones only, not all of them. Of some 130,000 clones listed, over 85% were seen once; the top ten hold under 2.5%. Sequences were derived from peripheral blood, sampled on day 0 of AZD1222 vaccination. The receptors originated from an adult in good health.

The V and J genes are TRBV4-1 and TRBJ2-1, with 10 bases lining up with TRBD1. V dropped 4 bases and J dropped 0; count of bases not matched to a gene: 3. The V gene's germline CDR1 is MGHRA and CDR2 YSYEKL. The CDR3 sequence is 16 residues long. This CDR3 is CASSPGQGSSYNEQFF. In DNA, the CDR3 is TGCGCCAGCAGCCCGGGACAGGGGAGCTCCTACAATGAGCAGTTCTTC.

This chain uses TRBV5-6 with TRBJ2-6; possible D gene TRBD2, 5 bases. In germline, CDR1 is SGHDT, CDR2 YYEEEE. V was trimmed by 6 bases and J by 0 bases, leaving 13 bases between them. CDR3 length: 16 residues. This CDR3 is CASTPGVHSGANVLTF. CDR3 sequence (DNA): TGTGCCAGCACACCCGGGGTTCACTCTGGGGCCAACGTCCTGACTTTC.

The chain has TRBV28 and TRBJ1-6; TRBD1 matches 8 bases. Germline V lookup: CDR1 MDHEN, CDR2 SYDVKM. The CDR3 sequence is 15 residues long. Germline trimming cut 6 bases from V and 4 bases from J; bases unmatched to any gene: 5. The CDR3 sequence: CASSRDRSYNSPLHF. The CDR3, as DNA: TGTGCCAGCAGCCGGGACAGGTCATATAATTCACCCCTCCACTTT.

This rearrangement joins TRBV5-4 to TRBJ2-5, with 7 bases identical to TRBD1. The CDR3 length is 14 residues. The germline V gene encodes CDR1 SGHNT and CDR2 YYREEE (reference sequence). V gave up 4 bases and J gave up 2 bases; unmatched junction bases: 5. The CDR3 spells CASSATGAQETQYF. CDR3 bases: TGTGCCAGCAGCGCTACAGGGGCACAAGAGACCCAGTACTTC.

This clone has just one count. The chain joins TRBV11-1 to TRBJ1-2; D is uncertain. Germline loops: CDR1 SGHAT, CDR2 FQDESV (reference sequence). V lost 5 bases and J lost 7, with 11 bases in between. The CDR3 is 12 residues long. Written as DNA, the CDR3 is TGTGCCAGCAGCCAGGCCCCTCCTGGCTACACCTTC. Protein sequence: CASSQAPPGYTF.

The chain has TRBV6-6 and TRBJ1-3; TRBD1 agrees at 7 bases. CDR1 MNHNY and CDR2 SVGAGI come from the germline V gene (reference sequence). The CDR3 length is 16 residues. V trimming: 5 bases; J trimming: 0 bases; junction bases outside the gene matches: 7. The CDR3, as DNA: TGTGCCAGCAGTGCACTAAGACAGGGCTCTGGAAACACCATATATTTT. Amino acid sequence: CASSALRQGSGNTIYF.

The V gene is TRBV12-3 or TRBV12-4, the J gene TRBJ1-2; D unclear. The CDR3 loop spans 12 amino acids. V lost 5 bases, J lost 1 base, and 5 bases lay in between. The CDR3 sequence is CASSTLNYGYTF. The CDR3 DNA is TGTGCCAGCAGTACCCTTAACTATGGCTACACCTTC.

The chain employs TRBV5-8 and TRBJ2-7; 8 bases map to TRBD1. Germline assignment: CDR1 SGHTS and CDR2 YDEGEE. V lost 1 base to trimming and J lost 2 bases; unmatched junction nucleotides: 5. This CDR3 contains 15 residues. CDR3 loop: CASSLQGAPPYEQYF. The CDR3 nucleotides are TGTGCCAGCAGCTTGCAGGGGGCGCCACCCTACGAGCAGTACTTC.